This TCR beta chain was recovered during a study of blood T cell repertoires in COVID-19. This clone was found a few times. This CDR3 is 12 amino acids long. V was trimmed by 7 bases and J by 7 bases, leaving 13 bases between them. Germline-derived CDR1 and CDR2 are SGHTA and FQGNSA. As processed by the authors: From reference gene primer amplification, estimates of nucleated cell counts were derived. Sequencing was performed with immunoSEQ multiplex PCR; in TCRdb, only in-frame clones are kept and a portion is missing. That table supplies the V and J calls and clone size; D and trimming were determined from the DNA. In the table there are fewer than 250,000 clones, 70% to 85% of which are singletons.

The chain carries TRBV7-2 and TRBJ1-1, with D unresolved. The receptor was derived from a man between 60 and 70 years old who had recovered from COVID-19. Sequencing input: PBMCs or T cells enriched from blood (not recorded which). CDR3 DNA sequence: TGTGCCAGCACCCCCGGGGTTGGTGAAGCTTTCTTT. It codes for CASTPGVGEAFF. The full variable domain, its missing parts supplied by reference TRBV7-2 and TRBJ1-1, is GAGVSQSPSNKVTEKGKDVELRCDPISGHTALYWYRQSLGQGLEFLIYFQGNSAPDKSGLPSDRFSAERTGGSVSTLTIQRTQQEDSAVYLCASTPGVGEAFFGQGTRLTVV.